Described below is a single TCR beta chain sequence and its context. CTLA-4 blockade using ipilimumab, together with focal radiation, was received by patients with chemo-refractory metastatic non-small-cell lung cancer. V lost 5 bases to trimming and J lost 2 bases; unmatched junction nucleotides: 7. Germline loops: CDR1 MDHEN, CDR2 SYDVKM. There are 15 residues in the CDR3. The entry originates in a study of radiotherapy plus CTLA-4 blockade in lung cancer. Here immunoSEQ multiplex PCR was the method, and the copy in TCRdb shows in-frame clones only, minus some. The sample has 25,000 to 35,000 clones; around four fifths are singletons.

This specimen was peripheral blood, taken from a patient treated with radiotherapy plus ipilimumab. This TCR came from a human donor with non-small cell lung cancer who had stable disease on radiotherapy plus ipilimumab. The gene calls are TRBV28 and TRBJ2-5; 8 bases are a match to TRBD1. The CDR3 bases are TGTGCCAGCAGTCAAGGTGGACAGGGACAAGAGACCCAGTACTTC. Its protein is CASSQGGQGQETQYF.